The T cell receptor beta chain described here comes from a study of blood T cell repertoires in COVID-19. In the study overall: The study drew acute and convalescent COVID-19 samples from the United States, Italy and Spain.

Per the original data handling: By means of reference gene primer amplification, nucleated cell counts were estimated. Data came from immunoSEQ multiplex PCR; TCRdb stores just in-frame clones and leaves some out. V, J and clone size were drawn from that table, and D and trimming were deduced from the DNA. The table lists 360,000 or so clones, about 90% of them singletons. The CDR3 has 14 amino acids. J gave up 6 bases and V 6 bases, and 10 bases lay outside the gene matches. From germline, CDR1 is SGHKS and CDR2 YYEKEE (reference sequence). What was sequenced was peripheral blood. This rearrangement joins TRBV5-5 to TRBJ2-7; 9 nucleotides match TRBD1. This clonotype was obtained from a man aged 18 to 29 with active or convalescent COVID-19. The CDR3 loop is CASTQTGTGFEQYF. For the CDR3, the DNA is TGTGCCAGCACCCAAACCGGGACAGGGTTCGAGCAGTACTTC.